Sequencing of this T cell receptor (beta chain) was carried out in a study of shared clonotypes between healthy human individuals. Naivety among CD8 cells was defined by CD45RO negativity and positive CCR7 selection, thereby excluding terminally differentiated effector memory CD45RA+ cells. The CDR3 loop spans 15 amino acids. TCRdb keeps only in-frame clones here, not all; method: immunoSEQ multiplex PCR. The sample carries roughly 2,000,000 clones, 85% to 95% recorded once. The TCR sequence derives from a man between 18 and 35 years old in good health. Sequencing was carried out using naive CD8+ T cells sorted from blood. The chain carries TRBV21-1 and TRBJ1-1. TRBV21-1 is an annotated pseudogene. CDR3 in DNA: TGTGCCAGCATCCGACTGCGACTCCTGAACACTGAAGCTTTCTTT. Translation gives CASIRLRLLNTEAFF.